The 14 T cell receptor beta chains below all came from one sample that was sequenced in a study of blood T cells in healthy people across ages. Primed by a sample-barcoded 5' primer and a J-beta primer mix, a second PCR proceeded for about 6 to 11 cycles. A single record per CDR3 protein comes from TCRdb applying MiXCR to the 5' RACE reads. This table has hundreds of thousands of distinct CDR3 sequences, around 21% appearing once. The sequenced sample consisted of blood. The receptors originated from a man between 65 and 80 years old in good health.

The table lists this clonotype with a few counts. The gene calls are TRBV6-1 and TRBJ2-4; 14 nucleotides align to TRBD2. V lost 2 bases and J lost 7; bases outside the gene matches: 1. CDR1 and CDR2 (germline): MNHNS, SASEGT. The CDR3 is 15 residues long. The CDR3 protein is CASSERLAGGNIQYF. In DNA form, the CDR3 reads TGTGCCAGCAGTGAACGACTAGCGGGGGGGAACATTCAGTACTTC.

The chain carries TRBV6-2 or TRBV6-3 and TRBJ2-7; possibly TRBD2 for D (6 bases). V was pared by 8 bases and J by 2 bases, with 10 bases between. The CDR3 sequence is 12 residues long. Germline V CDR1 and CDR2: MNHEY, SVGEGT. The DNA for the CDR3 is TGTGCCAGCCGGGACTCTCCCTACGAGCAGTACTTC. Its protein product is CASRDSPYEQYF.

This clonotype was observed many times. The chain is built from TRBV7-2 and TRBJ2-1; 12 positions agree with TRBD2. The J segment lost 4 bases and the V segment lost 7 bases, leaving 5 bases of the junction unmatched. The germline V gene encodes CDR1 SGHTA and CDR2 FQGNSA. CDR3 size: 15 residues. CDR3 residues: CASTLAGGPYNEQFF. In nucleotides, the CDR3 is TGTGCCAGCACCCTAGCGGGAGGGCCATACAATGAGCAGTTCTTC.

This clonotype came up a few times. This sequence joins TRBV28 and TRBJ2-7, with 10 bases aligning to TRBD1. The ends lost 5 bases at V and 3 bases at J; junction bases unmatched: 7. The CDR3 is 15 amino acids. Germline V lookup: CDR1 MDHEN, CDR2 SYDVKM. The CDR3 DNA reads as TGTGCCAGCAGTCGACAGGGGGCGTATAACTACGAGCAGTACTTC. This codes for CASSRQGAYNYEQYF.

V and J are TRBV6-5 and TRBJ2-7, with unresolved D. This CDR3 comprises 14 residues. Germline CDR1 reads MNHEY; CDR2 reads SVGAGI. CDR3 in amino acids: CAALDWTSSYEQYF. The CDR3 DNA sequence: TGTGCAGCTCTTGACTGGACGTCCTCCTACGAGCAGTACTTC.

This clonotype has more than one count but fewer than ten. J is TRBJ1-5 and V is TRBV6-2 or TRBV6-3; no clear D gene. This CDR3 spans 13 amino acids. V was shortened by 0 bases and J by 6 bases, with 6 bases between the two germline ends. CDR1 is MNHEY, CDR2 SVGEGT, per germline. The CDR3 nucleotides are TGTGCCAGCAGTTACTCGATGTCTCAGCCCCAGCATTTT. It specifies CASSYSMSQPQHF.

This clonotype was seen more than once but under ten times. V gene TRBV6-1 combines with J gene TRBJ2-3; D tentatively reads TRBD1 or TRBD2 (5 bases each). Trimming removed 4 bases from V and 2 bases from J, with 16 bases in between. This CDR3 contains 16 residues. CDR1 and CDR2 from the germline V gene are MNHNS and SASEGT. The DNA for the CDR3 is TGTGCCAGCAGTGCCCGGTTTGCCGGGACCACAGATACGCAGTATTTT. Translated, it gives CASSARFAGTTDTQYF.

This clonotype was recorded a few times. The gene calls are TRBV6-1 and TRBJ2-3; 14 nucleotides line up with TRBD2. This CDR3 comprises 16 residues. Germline V gene data show CDR1 as MNHNS and CDR2 as SASEGT. Trimming took 5 bases from V and 5 from J; bases not matched to a gene: 6. The CDR3 spells CASSRGLAGGKDTQYF. In DNA, the CDR3 is TGTGCCAGCAGTCGAGGACTAGCGGGAGGTAAAGATACGCAGTATTTT.

This clonotype was detected a few times. This chain connects TRBV12-3 or TRBV12-4 to TRBJ2-5; tentative D call: TRBD2 (6 bases). Trimming shortened V by 9 bases and J by 1 base, and 18 bases separated the two germline ends. The CDR3 is 15 residues long. CDR3: CASRGSGSLQETQYF. The CDR3 nucleotides are TGTGCCAGTCGCGGTAGCGGATCCCTCCAAGAGACCCAGTACTTC.

The chain links TRBV5-1 to TRBJ2-3; 13 bases fit TRBD2. The CDR3 consists of 17 residues. Per germline, CDR1 SGHRS and CDR2 YFSETQ. The V gene end was trimmed by 5 bases and the J gene end by 5 bases; junction bases not matched to a gene: 11. The CDR3 here is CASRSTSGRAGLDTQYF. CDR3 in DNA: TGCGCCAGCAGATCCACTAGCGGGAGGGCCGGGTTAGATACGCAGTATTTT.

Points on this clonotype: The junction differs from germline at one of its ends, possibly a read error. The chain links TRBV5-6 to TRBJ2-3, with no clear D. The CDR3 has 14 amino acids. CDR1 SGHDT and CDR2 YYEEEE come from the germline V gene. Here the CDR3 DNA reads TGTGCCAGCAACTTGCCTGGCAGCACAGATACGCAGTATTTT. Its translation is CASNLPGSTDTQYF.

About this clonotype: One end of the junction varies from germline; a read error may be responsible. This chain uses TRBV24-1 with TRBJ2-1; possibly TRBD2 for D (6 bases). Germline V gene sequence: CDR1 KGHDR, CDR2 SFDVKD. This CDR3 spans 14 amino acids. The DNA of the CDR3 is TGTGCTACCAGTGATTTTCGGAGGGTCGATGAGCAGTTCTTC. Amino acid sequence: CATSDFRRVDEQFF.

This clonotype was seen ten or more times. The rearrangement joins TRBV2 to TRBJ1-4; D gene ambiguous. CDR3 length: 14 residues. The germline V gene has CDR1 SNHLY and CDR2 FYNNEI. Trimming left V 3 bases short and J 8 bases short, with 13 bases between. The CDR3 reads CASSESPVVEKLFF. CDR3 sequence (DNA): TGTGCCAGCAGTGAGTCTCCGGTTGTGGAAAAACTGTTTTTT.

The V and J genes are TRBV6-2 or TRBV6-3 and TRBJ2-5; the match to TRBD2 covers 11 bases. In germline, CDR1 is MNHEY, CDR2 SVGEGT. The CDR3 consists of 15 residues. The junction had 9 bases not matched to a gene; V was cut back by 8 bases and J by 4 bases. In nucleotides, the CDR3 is TGTGCCAGCCATACTAGCGGGAGTCACCGAGAGACCCAGTACTTC. Its protein product is CASHTSGSHRETQYF.